The 15 T cell receptor beta chains in this list originate from one sample, sequenced in a study of Ad26.COV2.S vaccination and SARS-CoV-2 variants. Documented treatment: around 19 received Ad26.COV2.S at low or high dose, single or two shots; roughly five received placebo; per-sample allocation not given. Day 63 after the first vaccine or placebo injection was the time point for sampling. Clones were read by immunoSEQ multiplex PCR, and TCRdb kept only the in-frame ones, dropping some. This sample has roughly 330,000 clones, with roughly nine tenths found just once. Sample: peripheral blood, taken in a trial of Ad26.COV2.S vaccine versus placebo. The source is a person aged 18-60 years who received the Ad26.COV2.S COVID-19 vaccine or a placebo.

The genes are TRBV11-2 and TRBJ2-1; TRBD2 might be the D (6 bases). The V end lost 3 bases, the J end lost 1 base, and 13 bases lay between the germline ends. Germline lookup yields CDR1 SGHAT and CDR2 FQNNGV. This CDR3 contains 16 residues. The CDR3 region has the DNA TGTGCCAGCAGCTTGTTAACTGGGGGGTCCTACAATGAGCAGTTCTTC. Amino acid sequence: CASSLLTGGSYNEQFF.

The chain links TRBV12-5 to TRBJ1-1; D ambiguous. The V gene's germline CDR1 is LGHNT and CDR2 FRNRAP. The V end was cut by 4 bases, the J end by 10 bases, with 10 bases between. CDR3 length equals 11 residues. The CDR3 spells CASGSTRGAFF. The CDR3 region has the DNA TGTGCTAGTGGTTCTACCCGGGGAGCTTTCTTT.

The chain couples TRBV27 to TRBJ2-3; D is ambiguous. V was shortened by 4 bases and J by 2 bases, with 10 bases between the two germline ends. The CDR3 loop spans 14 amino acids. Germline V gene sequence: CDR1 MNHEY, CDR2 SMNVEV (reference sequence). For the CDR3, the DNA is TGTGCCAGCAGTTCGCCGGGCCTCACAGATACGCAGTATTTT. Translating gives CASSSPGLTDTQYF.

A single count supports this clone. The chain links TRBV3-1 (or the pseudogene TRBV3-2) to TRBJ1-4, with D hard to call. CDR1 is LGHDT, CDR2 YNNKEL, per germline (reference sequence). The V gene lost 0 bases and the J gene lost 7 bases, with 12 bases spanning the gap. The CDR3 totals 15 residues. The chain's CDR3 is CASSQDSVRGEKLFF. The CDR3 coding sequence is TGTGCCAGCAGCCAAGATTCGGTACGGGGTGAAAAACTGTTTTTT.

The V call is TRBV6-6, the J call TRBJ1-6; the D gene is possibly TRBD1 (6 bases). CDR3 length equals 15 residues. The germline V gene has CDR1 MNHNY and CDR2 SVGAGI (reference sequence). Trimming removed 4 bases at V and 7 bases at J, with 14 bases between. The CDR3 loop reads CASSSGGTQNSPLHF. The CDR3, as DNA: TGTGCCAGCAGTTCGGGGGGGACACAAAATTCACCCCTCCACTTT.

The gene calls are TRBV11-3 and TRBJ2-2; D is unclear. The CDR3 is made up of 15 amino acids. CDR1 is SGHNT, CDR2 YENEEA, per germline. V lost 3 bases and J lost 2, with 10 bases in between. The CDR3 sequence: CASSFDGPNTGELFF. CDR3 in DNA: TGTGCCAGCAGCTTTGACGGGCCTAACACCGGGGAGCTGTTTTTT.

This sequence joins TRBV14 and TRBJ1-5; D remains unclear. Germline V gene data show CDR1 as SGHDN and CDR2 as FVKESK. CDR3 length: 14 amino acids. V was clipped by 3 bases and J by 3 bases, with 9 bases between them. CDR3 amino acids: CASSQVGINQPQHF. CDR3 nucleotide sequence: TGTGCCAGCAGCCAGGTAGGCATCAATCAGCCCCAGCATTTT.

The V and J genes are TRBV5-1 and TRBJ2-3; TRBD2 aligns across 13 bases. V was clipped by 2 bases and J by 5 bases; unmatched bases: 5. This CDR3 is built from 16 residues. Germline V gives CDR1 SGHRS, CDR2 YFSETQ. The DNA of the CDR3 is TGCGCCAGCAGCTTTACTAGCGGGGGGGTTCAAGATACGCAGTATTTT. Its translation: CASSFTSGGVQDTQYF.

The CDR3: CASSFIGRSTDTQYF. The CDR3 DNA reads TGTGCCAGCAGTTTTATAGGACGGAGCACAGATACGCAGTATTTT. This chain joins TRBV27 and TRBJ2-3; D gene ambiguous. V lost 3 bases to trimming and J lost 0 bases, with 10 bases between them. The CDR3 covers 15 residues. CDR1 is MNHEY and CDR2 is SMNVEV in the germline V gene (reference sequence).

This chain uses TRBV4-1 with TRBJ2-5, with D unclear. CDR3 length: 16 residues. CDR1 and CDR2 from the germline V gene are MGHRA and YSYEKL. V was cut by 3 bases and J by 0 bases, with 14 bases left in between. The CDR3 DNA reads as TGCGCCAGCAGCCAGGCTACACCGTCCTACCAAGAGACCCAGTACTTC. Translating it yields CASSQATPSYQETQYF.

The chain couples TRBV18 to TRBJ2-7; 8 positions match TRBD1. V lost 4 bases to trimming and J lost 7 bases; unmatched junction nucleotides: 9. This CDR3 is built from 14 residues. Germline-derived CDR1 and CDR2 are KGHSH and LQKENI. Here the CDR3 reads CASSQPLRQGEQYF. Here the CDR3 DNA reads TGTGCCAGCTCACAACCATTAAGACAGGGGGAGCAGTACTTC. The whole variable domain, remainder taken from reference TRBV18 and TRBJ2-7, is NAGVMQNPRHLVRRRGQEARLRCSPMKGHSHVYWYRQLPEEGLKFMVYLQKENIIDESGMPKERFSAEFPKEGPSILRIQQVVRGDSAAYFCASSQPLRQGEQYFGPGTRLTVT.

The chain couples TRBV29-1 to TRBJ2-1, with no clear D. The CDR3 length is 10 residues. V shed 4 bases and J shed 8 bases, with 6 bases lying between them. Germline V gene sequence: CDR1 SQVTM, CDR2 ANQGSEA. Here the CDR3 DNA reads TGCAGCGTTGGTAGGGATGAGCAGTTCTTC. This encodes CSVGRDEQFF.

The chain is built from TRBV4-1 and TRBJ1-2; D unclear. The CDR3 length is 12 residues. Germline lookup yields CDR1 MGHRA and CDR2 YSYEKL. V lost 6 bases to trimming and J lost 8 bases, with 13 bases between them. The chain's CDR3 is CASRRGGSGYTF. The DNA for the CDR3 is TGCGCCAGCAGACGCGGAGGGTCCGGCTACACCTTC.

V is TRBV7-2 and J is TRBJ2-5; 9 bases fit TRBD2. CDR1 is SGHTA and CDR2 is FQGNSA in the germline V gene. V lost 5 bases and J lost 2; bases outside the gene matches: 6. This CDR3 has 15 residues. CDR3 in amino acids: CASSHSSGKQETQYF. DNA of the CDR3: TGTGCCAGCAGCCACTCTAGCGGGAAACAAGAGACCCAGTACTTC.

V gene TRBV11-3 combines with J gene TRBJ2-1; 8 bases map to TRBD2. Germline CDR1 and CDR2: SGHNT and YENEEA. The V segment lost 1 base and the J segment 5 bases; nucleotides outside the gene matches: 10. This CDR3 region has 17 residues. The CDR3: CASSLASLAVIDNEQFF. CDR3 in DNA: TGTGCCAGCAGCTTAGCCTCACTAGCGGTGATAGACAATGAGCAGTTCTTC. The full variable domain, in which reference TRBV11-3 and TRBJ2-1 provide the parts outside the CDR3, is EAGVVQSPRYKIIEKKQPVAFWCNPISGHNTLYWYLQNLGQGPELLIRYENEEAVDDSQLPKDRFSAERLKGVDSTLKIQPAELGDSAVYLCASSLASLAVIDNEQFFGPGTRLTVL.